These 16 T cell receptor beta chains were sequenced from one sample in a study of Ad26.COV2.S vaccination and SARS-CoV-2 variants. The method was immunoSEQ multiplex PCR; TCRdb's version includes in-frame clones alone and lacks a portion of them. The data show about 480,000 clones, roughly 87% seen once. The treatment was: around 19 received Ad26.COV2.S at low or high dose, single or two shots; several received placebo; per-sample allocation not given. Sampling took place 63 days after the first vaccine or placebo injection. The material sequenced was peripheral blood, taken in a trial of Ad26.COV2.S vaccine versus placebo. Receptor source: a person aged 18-65 years who received the Ad26.COV2.S COVID-19 vaccine or a placebo.

The gene calls are TRBV30 and TRBJ1-5; TRBD1 matches at 7 bases. This CDR3 is built from 13 residues. Germline loops: CDR1 GTSNPN, CDR2 SVGIG (reference sequence). Trimming took 2 bases from V and 7 from J; bases not matched to a gene: 5. The CDR3 is CAWSHRGGQPQHF. CDR3 nucleotide sequence: TGTGCCTGGAGTCACAGGGGAGGACAGCCCCAGCATTTT.

Concerning this clone: A junction end diverges from the germline sequence, so it may reflect a read error. The chain links TRBV5-5 to TRBJ2-4, with a tentative D call TRBD1 (5 bases). The CDR3 runs 13 residues. The germline V gene has CDR1 SGHKS and CDR2 YYEKEE (reference sequence). The CDR3 is CASSSNPQGRLHF. CDR3 sequence (DNA): TGTGCCAGCAGCTCGAACCCGCAGGGCCGGTTGCACTTC.

This clone was seen only a few times. This chain joins TRBV12-3 or TRBV12-4 and TRBJ2-7; 8 positions match TRBD1. The CDR3 runs to 12 residues. J gave up 5 bases and V 3 bases, and 0 bases lay outside the gene matches. The CDR3 sequence is CASSLTGDEQYF. The DNA for the CDR3 is TGTGCCAGCAGTTTGACAGGGGACGAGCAGTACTTC.

The chain combines TRBV30 with TRBJ2-1, with 9 bases identical to TRBD2. This CDR3 comprises 15 residues. V lost 5 bases and J lost 7; bases outside the gene matches: 12. CDR1 and CDR2 (germline): GTSNPN, SVGIG (reference sequence). CDR3 residues: CAWASGTSRKNEQFF. In DNA, the CDR3 is TGTGCCTGGGCCTCCGGGACTAGCCGAAAAAATGAGCAGTTCTTC. The variable domain in full, with the rest retrieved from reference TRBV30 and TRBJ2-1, is SQTIHQWPATLVQPVGSPLSLECTVEGTSNPNLYWYRQAAGRGLQLLFYSVGIGQISSEVPQNLSASRPQDRQFILSSKKLLLSDSGFYLCAWASGTSRKNEQFFGPGTRLTVL.

The chain employs TRBV7-2 and TRBJ2-5; unclear D gene. The V and J ends lost 1 base and 2 bases respectively, with 8 bases between them. The CDR3 contains 14 residues. Germline V CDR1 and CDR2: SGHTA, FQGNSA. CDR3 residues: CASSLGAFQETQYF. The CDR3 DNA reads TGTGCCAGCAGCTTAGGGGCGTTTCAAGAGACCCAGTACTTC. The variable domain in full, with the rest retrieved from reference TRBV7-2 and TRBJ2-5, is GAGVSQSPSNKVTEKGKDVELRCDPISGHTALYWYRQSLGQGLEFLIYFQGNSAPDKSGLPSDRFSAERTGGSVSTLTIQRTQQEDSAVYLCASSLGAFQETQYFGPGTRLLVL.

This chain links TRBV5-8 with TRBJ2-7, with 9 bases that match TRBD2. The trim removed 4 bases at V and 0 bases at J, leaving 5 bases unmatched. Per germline, CDR1 SGHTS and CDR2 YDEGEE. This CDR3 is 15 amino acids long. The CDR3 loop reads CASSHGLAFSYEQYF. CDR3 nucleotide sequence: TGTGCCAGCAGCCATGGACTAGCGTTCTCCTACGAGCAGTACTTC.

The rearrangement links TRBV6-5 to TRBJ2-7; a weak D match, TRBD1 (5 bases). The CDR3 has 13 residues. CDR1 is MNHEY, CDR2 SVGAGI, per germline. V was trimmed by 8 bases and J by 3 bases, leaving 14 bases between them. The CDR3 is CASLGLASYEQYF. For the CDR3, the DNA is TGTGCCAGCTTGGGGCTGGCAAGCTACGAGCAGTACTTC.

This clone was counted between two and nine times. V usage is TRBV6-6 and J usage is TRBJ1-2, with TRBD1 matching 7 bases. V shed 5 bases, J shed 4 bases, and the junction held 7 bases outside the gene matches. The germline gives CDR1 MNHNY, CDR2 SVGAGI (reference sequence). This CDR3 has 14 residues. Written as DNA, the CDR3 is TGTGCCAGCAGTCGACAGGGCGGGGGCTATGGCTACACCTTC. This encodes CASSRQGGGYGYTF.

The chain is built from TRBV30 and TRBJ1-1, with D hard to call. The CDR3 loop spans 12 amino acids. Germline V gene lookup returns CDR1 GTSNPN and CDR2 SVGIG (reference sequence). Trimming shortened V by 8 bases and J by 1 base, and 11 bases separated the two germline ends. CDR3 bases: TGTGCCAAAAGTAGTGGGAACACTGAAGCTTTCTTT. This encodes CAKSSGNTEAFF.

In nucleotides, the CDR3 is TGTGCCAGCAGCTTAACCCCCCGCGGTCGTGGCTACGAGCAGTACTTC. This codes for CASSLTPRGRGYEQYF. J is TRBJ2-7 and V is TRBV7-8; D call uncertain. The V gene's germline CDR1 is SGHVS and CDR2 FQNEAQ. Trimming took off 2 bases at V and 3 bases at J, with 17 bases between the two ends. This CDR3 spans 16 amino acids.

The V call is TRBV15, the J call TRBJ2-3; D possibly corresponds to TRBD1 (6 bases). Trimming took 9 bases from V and 2 from J, leaving 15 bases between them. From germline, CDR1 is LNHNV and CDR2 YYDKDF (reference sequence). This CDR3 comprises 14 residues. CDR3 sequence: CATRTGITTDTQYF. The CDR3 coding sequence is TGTGCCACTCGAACAGGGATAACCACAGATACGCAGTATTTT.

The V and J genes are TRBV4-3 and TRBJ2-7, with D perhaps TRBD2 (6 bases). This CDR3 has 15 amino acids. Germline V gene lookup returns CDR1 LGHNA and CDR2 YSLEER. Trimming removed 1 base from V and 6 bases from J, with 16 bases in between. The CDR3 DNA sequence: TGCGCCAGCAGCCAAGTCGTAGCGGCCTCGGGCGAGCAGTACTTC. Its translation is CASSQVVAASGEQYF.

V gene TRBV19 combines with J gene TRBJ2-7; TRBD2 might be the D (5 bases). V gave up 4 bases and J gave up 5 bases, with 18 bases separating them. Germline CDR1 LNHDA, CDR2 SQIVND (reference sequence). The CDR3 runs to 15 residues. The CDR3 nucleotides read TGTGCCAGTAGTAGGCCAAGCGGATCGTACCACGAGCAGTACTTC. Encoded protein: CASSRPSGSYHEQYF.

This rearrangement joins TRBV30 to TRBJ1-1; D call uncertain. This CDR3 comprises 10 residues. Germline loops: CDR1 GTSNPN, CDR2 SVGIG (reference sequence). Trimming removed 5 bases at V and 0 bases at J, with 1 base between. The CDR3: CAWLNTEAFF. CDR3 bases: TGTGCCTGGCTGAACACTGAAGCTTTCTTT.

V gene TRBV2 combines with J gene TRBJ2-2, with D possibly matching TRBD2 (7 bases). The CDR3 contains 14 residues. V gave up 6 bases and J gave up 4 bases, with 12 bases separating them. CDR1 is SNHLY, CDR2 FYNNEI, per germline. The CDR3 loop is CASSGLGGTGELFF. CDR3 bases: TGTGCCAGCAGCGGACTAGGGGGCACCGGGGAGCTGTTTTTT.

The chain combines TRBV13 with TRBJ1-1, with D possibly being TRBD1 (6 bases). Trimming took off 5 bases at V and 4 bases at J, with 17 bases between the two ends. CDR3 length: 15 amino acids. Germline values: CDR1 PRHDT, CDR2 FYEKMQ (reference sequence). The CDR3 region has the DNA TGTGCCAGCAGCCTGATCAGGGGCGGTAGCACTGAAGCTTTCTTT. This gives the protein CASSLIRGGSTEAFF.